The 17 T cell receptor beta chains presented below share a single source sample, sequenced in a study of T cell repertoires in cytomegalovirus infection. Antigen specificity for these receptors is unknown. TCRdb reanalysed the reads using MiXCR and keeps one entry per CDR3 protein. The sample records roughly 990,000 distinct CDR3 sequences, approximately 30% being singletons. The source material was cultured CD8+ T cells from PBMCs, sampled from culture after CMV antigen stimulation. Source of these receptors: a human donor in good health (CMV status not recorded). Some clones in this sample may be carry-over from other donors' samples.

The CDR3 DNA is TGTGCCAGCAGTTGGTCGCCGGGACAGGGAAACAATGAGCAGTTCTTC. This gives the protein CASSWSPGQGNNEQFF. The chain is built from TRBV6-1 and TRBJ2-1; 9 nucleotides agree with TRBD1. The CDR3 has 16 amino acids. V trimming: 5 bases; J trimming: 5 bases; junction bases outside the gene matches: 10. Germline V gene sequence: CDR1 MNHNS, CDR2 SASEGT.

V and J are TRBV19 and TRBJ1-5; D gene uncertain. V was trimmed by 5 bases and J by 5 bases, leaving 16 bases between them. Germline V gene lookup returns CDR1 LNHDA and CDR2 SQIVND (reference sequence). The CDR3 consists of 15 residues. The CDR3 reads CASSGETPADQPQHF. CDR3 DNA: TGTGCCAGTAGTGGGGAGACACCCGCCGATCAGCCCCAGCATTTT.

This sequence joins TRBV29-1 and TRBJ2-1; 8 bases map to TRBD2. In germline, CDR1 is SQVTM, CDR2 ANQGSEA. With 0 bases clipped from V and 9 bases from J, the junction kept 13 bases outside the gene matches. The CDR3 runs 16 residues. In DNA form, the CDR3 reads TGCAGCGTTGAAGAAATGGTAGCGGGGAGTGTGGGTGAGCAGTTCTTC. Protein sequence: CSVEEMVAGSVGEQFF.

In its sample, this clonotype was seen a few times. This rearrangement joins TRBV12-5 to TRBJ2-5, with D perhaps TRBD2 (7 bases). This CDR3 is built from 13 residues. CDR1 is LGHNT, CDR2 FRNRAP, per germline. The V gene lost 9 bases and the J gene lost 6 bases, with 17 bases spanning the gap. The chain's CDR3 is CASKGGADKTQYF. The CDR3, as DNA: TGTGCTAGCAAAGGGGGGGCCGATAAGACCCAGTACTTC.

The gene calls are TRBV10-3 and TRBJ1-1; unclear D gene. Deletions cut 4 bases from V and 6 bases from J, with 9 bases between. The CDR3 consists of 12 residues. Germline CDR1 and CDR2: ENHRY and SYGVKD. This chain's CDR3 is CAISADDAEAFF. The CDR3 region has the DNA TGTGCCATCAGTGCTGACGACGCTGAAGCTTTCTTT.

This chain uses TRBV19 with TRBJ2-4; D may be TRBD2 (5 bases). Between the trimmed V and J ends, which lost 11 bases and 8 bases, there was a span of 16 bases. CDR1 and CDR2 from the germline V gene are LNHDA and SQIVND (reference sequence). CDR3 length equals 12 residues. This CDR3 reads CAPSVWRDIQYF. The CDR3 DNA reads as TGTGCCCCAAGCGTCTGGCGGGACATTCAGTACTTC.

The rearrangement links TRBV9 to TRBJ2-4, with 7 nucleotides matching TRBD2. CDR1 is SGDLS and CDR2 is YYNGEE in the germline V gene. V gave up 6 bases and J gave up 3 bases; unmatched junction bases: 6. The CDR3 has 14 amino acids. CDR3 loop: CASNPGGGKNIQYF. CDR3 DNA: TGTGCCAGCAATCCGGGGGGAGGCAAAAACATTCAGTACTTC. The variable domain in full, completed from reference TRBV9 and TRBJ2-4, reads DSGVTQTPKHLITATGQRVTLRCSPRSGDLSVYWYQQSLDQGLQFLIQYYNGEERAKGNILERFSAQQFPDLHSELNLSSLELGDSALYFCASNPGGGKNIQYFGAGTRLSVL.

Details on this clonotype: A much larger clone lies one base from this, so it may be a read error. Written as DNA, the CDR3 is TGTGCCAGCAGCTATCGCGCAGGGTGCAATGAGCAGTTCTTC. It specifies CASSYRAGCNEQFF. The chain is built from TRBV7-6 and TRBJ2-1; D might be TRBD1 (5 bases). The V end lost 4 bases, the J end lost 6 bases, and 13 bases lay between the germline ends. The CDR3 runs to 14 residues. The germline gives CDR1 SGHVS, CDR2 FNYEAQ.

This clonotype was found a few times. The genes are TRBV4-1 and TRBJ2-2; D may be TRBD1 or TRBD2 (5 bases each). CDR3 length: 14 residues. The V gene's germline CDR1 is MGHRA and CDR2 YSYEKL. The DNA of the CDR3 is TGCGCGGCCGGGGCTGGGTTCAACACCGGGGAGCTGTTTTTT. Translating it yields CAAGAGFNTGELFF.

The rearrangement links TRBV2 to TRBJ1-2; D is perhaps TRBD1 (5 bases). This CDR3 is 14 amino acids long. V lost 3 bases and J lost 3, with 11 bases in between. Germline-derived CDR1 and CDR2 are SNHLY and FYNNEI. For the CDR3, the DNA is TGTGCCAGCAGTGACCGGGACTCGGACTATGGCTACACCTTC. This encodes CASSDRDSDYGYTF. The full variable domain, completed using reference TRBV2 and TRBJ1-2, is EPEVTQTPSHQVTQMGQEVILRCVPISNHLYFYWYRQILGQKVEFLVSFYNNEISEKSEIFDDQFSVERPDGSNFTLKIRSTKLEDSAMYFCASSDRDSDYGYTFGSGTRLTVV.

This chain connects TRBV24-1 to TRBJ1-4; weak D call: TRBD1 (5 bases). Trimming removed 5 bases at V and 1 base at J, with 19 bases between. Germline CDR1 is KGHDR and CDR2 is SFDVKD. The length of the CDR3 is 18 residues. The CDR3 here is CATSGAGTADGTNEKLFF. The CDR3 nucleotides read TGTGCCACCAGTGGGGCAGGGACCGCGGATGGAACTAATGAAAAACTGTTTTTT.

The rearrangement links TRBV10-3 to TRBJ1-1; the D is unclear. CDR1 is ENHRY and CDR2 is SYGVKD in the germline V gene. The CDR3 covers 14 residues. Trimming pared 5 bases from V and 3 bases from J, leaving 13 bases between. The CDR3: CAISPLASDTEAFF. The CDR3 DNA reads as TGTGCCATCAGTCCCCTCGCCTCTGACACTGAAGCTTTCTTT.

This chain uses TRBV4-1 with TRBJ2-1; D is unresolved. The V end lost 0 bases, the J end lost 3 bases, and 9 bases lay between the germline ends. This CDR3 comprises 15 residues. CDR1 and CDR2 from the germline V gene are MGHRA and YSYEKL. CDR3 DNA sequence: TGCGCCAGCAGCCAAGATCTGGGGAACTACAATGAGCAGTTCTTC. Encoded protein: CASSQDLGNYNEQFF.

This clonotype has just one count. The chain couples TRBV2 to TRBJ2-3; D not resolved. The CDR3 totals 9 residues. Between the trimmed V and J ends, which lost 5 bases and 13 bases, there was a span of 7 bases. Germline-derived CDR1 and CDR2 are SNHLY and FYNNEI. Here the CDR3 reads CASSREEYF. In DNA form, the CDR3 reads TGTGCCAGCAGTCGAGAGGAGTATTTT.

This clonotype has a handful of counts. The V and J genes are TRBV7-6 and TRBJ2-1, with no clear D. CDR3 length equals 16 residues. Germline-derived CDR1 and CDR2 are SGHVS and FNYEAQ. Deletions cut 2 bases from V and 9 bases from J, with 20 bases between. Here the CDR3 DNA reads TGTGCCAGCAGCTTATTAGCATGGCGGTGGAATGTTGAGCAGTTCTTC. It is translated as CASSLLAWRWNVEQFF.

This clonotype was seen only a few times. V usage is TRBV4-3 and J usage is TRBJ1-6; 8 positions agree with TRBD1. Germline V gene data show CDR1 as LGHNA and CDR2 as YSLEER. The CDR3 spans 16 residues. The V and J ends lost 4 bases and 7 bases, in that order; junction bases with no gene match: 9. CDR3 DNA: TGCGCCAGCAGCCCCCCTGGACAGGGAACAAATTCACCCCTCCACTTT. This sequence encodes CASSPPGQGTNSPLHF.

This chain uses TRBV6-5 with TRBJ2-7, with 10 bases fitting TRBD2. The CDR3 is 17 residues long. Germline CDR1 and CDR2: MNHEY and SVGAGI. Losses at the gene ends were 0 bases for V and 3 bases for J; bases not matched to a gene: 8. Written as DNA, the CDR3 is TGTGCCAGCAGTTACTCGGAAAGCCTAGCGGGGGTCTACGAGCAGTACTTC. It yields the protein CASSYSESLAGVYEQYF.